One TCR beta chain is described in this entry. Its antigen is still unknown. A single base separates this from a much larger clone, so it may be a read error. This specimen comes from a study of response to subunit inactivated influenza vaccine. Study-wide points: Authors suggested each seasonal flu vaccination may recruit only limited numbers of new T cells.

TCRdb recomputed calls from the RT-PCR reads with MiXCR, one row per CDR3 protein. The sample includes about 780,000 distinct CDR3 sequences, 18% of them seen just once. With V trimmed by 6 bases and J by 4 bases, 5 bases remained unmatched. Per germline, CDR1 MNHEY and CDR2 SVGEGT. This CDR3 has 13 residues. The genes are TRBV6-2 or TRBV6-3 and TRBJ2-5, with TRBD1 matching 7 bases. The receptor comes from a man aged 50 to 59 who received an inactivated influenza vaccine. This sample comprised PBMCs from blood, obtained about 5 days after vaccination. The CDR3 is CASSRDSGETQYF. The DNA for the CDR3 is TGTGCCAGCAGCCGGGACAGTGGAGAGACCCAGTACTTC.